The 12 T cell receptor beta chains listed next were all sequenced from one sample in a study of prognosis after radiotherapy for stage I lung cancer. TCR beta CDR3 was amplified from genomic DNA by two-round multiplex PCR. During first-round PCR, primers specific to each TRBV and TRBJ gene were used. TCRdb processed the multiplex PCR reads anew with MiXCR; each CDR3 protein has one entry. The table has 30,000 to 35,000 distinct CDR3 sequences, over 45% seen once. The starting material was PBMCs, obtained before or after stereotactic body radiation therapy (not recorded which). The receptors here all came from a donor over 45 with non-small cell lung cancer.

This clonotype has at least ten counts. The chain recombines TRBV5-4 with TRBJ1-2; a weak D match, TRBD1 (5 bases). V was trimmed by 0 bases and J by 9 bases, leaving 15 bases between them. The CDR3 loop spans 14 amino acids. The germline V gene has CDR1 SGHNT and CDR2 YYREEE (reference sequence). The DNA for the CDR3 is TGTGCCAGCAGCTTGGATACGACAGCTAGACGCTACACCTTC. Its translation: CASSLDTTARRYTF.

This clonotype has at least ten counts. The germline gene is not matched at one end of the junction; a read error may be the cause. The chain carries TRBV5-5 and TRBJ2-1; 10 nucleotides agree with TRBD1. The germline V gene encodes CDR1 SGHKS and CDR2 YYEKEE (reference sequence). The CDR3 runs 13 residues. The CDR3 sequence: CASSLTGQGTISF. The CDR3 coding sequence is TGTGCCAGCAGCCTGACGGGACAGGGGACGATATCCTTC.

Worth noting for this clonotype: This may stem from a read error, because a much larger clone lies one nucleotide away. The chain couples TRBV20-1 to TRBJ1-2, with no clear D. Germline lookup yields CDR1 DFQATT and CDR2 SNEGSKA (reference sequence). The CDR3 contains 9 residues. The DNA for the CDR3 is TGCATCCTTCGCCGAGGCTACACCTTC. This sequence encodes CILRRGYTF.

This clonotype was recorded many times. J is TRBJ1-4 and V is TRBV4-3; 8 positions match TRBD1. The CDR3 extends over 18 amino acids. CDR1 is LGHNA and CDR2 is YSLEER in the germline V gene. The ends lost 0 bases at V and 8 bases at J; junction bases unmatched: 14. CDR3: CASSQDRTGGRAGEKLFF. The CDR3 nucleotides are TGCGCCAGCAGCCAAGATCGTACAGGGGGGCGGGCGGGGGAAAAACTGTTTTTT.

This clonotype occurred many times. A read error may produce the germline difference seen at one junction end. The chain combines TRBV5-5 with TRBJ2-6; either TRBD1 or TRBD2 may supply D (5 bases each). The length of the CDR3 is 15 residues. CDR1 is SGHKS, CDR2 YYEKEE, per germline (reference sequence). This chain's CDR3 is CASSLEGGGANVLAF. CDR3 DNA sequence: TGTGCCAGCAGCCTCGAGGGTGGTGGGGCCAACGTCCTGGCTTTC.

This clonotype showed up many times. The gene calls are TRBV3-1 and TRBJ2-7, with D hard to call. This CDR3 region has 12 residues. Per germline, CDR1 LGHDT and CDR2 YNNKEL (reference sequence). Trimming removed 6 bases from V and 7 bases from J, with 13 bases in between. The CDR3 spells CASRSRSAEQYF. CDR3 sequence (DNA): TGTGCCAGCAGATCGCGATCTGCAGAGCAGTACTTC.

J is TRBJ2-7 and V is TRBV12-3 or TRBV12-4, with TRBD2 matching 8 bases. The CDR3 length is 14 residues. V lost 4 bases and J lost 9; bases outside the gene matches: 11. CDR3 in DNA: TGTGCCAGCAGTTCGGGACTAGTCACCTCTTGGCAGTACTTC. Residues: CASSSGLVTSWQYF.

For this clonotype: This likely stems from a read error, as it lies one base from a far larger clone. The V gene is TRBV7-9, the J gene TRBJ2-7; 7 bases agree with TRBD1. Trimming took 5 bases from V and 2 from J; bases not matched to a gene: 9. Germline V gene data show CDR1 as SEHNR and CDR2 as FQNEAQ (reference sequence). The CDR3 is made up of 15 amino acids. For the CDR3, the DNA is TGTGCCAGCAGCACCCAGACAGGGTCGACCTACGAGCAGTACTTC. Its protein product is CASSTQTGSTYEQYF.

To note about this clonotype: A read error is the likely source, as a far larger clone sits one nucleotide away. J is TRBJ1-5 and V is TRBV6-5; TRBD1 is a possible D gene (6 bases). The CDR3 covers 14 residues. Germline loops: CDR1 MNHEY, CDR2 SVGAGI. CDR3 sequence (DNA): TGTGCCGGCAGTCGGGACACGGGTTATCAGCCCCAGCATTTT. It encodes CAGSRDTGYQPQHF.

This clonotype is medium-sized by share. V usage is TRBV11-3 and J usage is TRBJ1-2; D is possibly TRBD1 (5 bases). V shed 3 bases and J shed 6 bases, with 23 bases lying between them. The CDR3 spans 17 residues. Germline loops: CDR1 SGHNT, CDR2 YENEEA. For the CDR3, the DNA is TGTGCCAGCAGCTTTATAGACAGCGATTCTAACTATGATGGCTACACCTTC. Encoded protein: CASSFIDSDSNYDGYTF.

In regard to this clonotype: A single base is all that separates this from a far larger clone, so a read error is likely. The rearrangement joins TRBV6-5 to TRBJ1-3; no clear D gene. CDR1 is MNHEY, CDR2 SVGAGI, per germline. The ends were cut back, 8 bases at V and 2 bases at J, with 16 bases in the middle. The CDR3 contains 15 residues. The CDR3 region is CASSVAAVTGNTIYF. The CDR3 DNA sequence: TGTGCCAGCTCAGTCGCGGCTGTAACTGGAAACACCATATATTTT.

This clonotype has at least ten counts. V gene TRBV27 combines with J gene TRBJ1-1; D gene unclear. Germline CDR1 and CDR2: MNHEY and SMNVEV (reference sequence). The CDR3 spans 19 residues. V was shortened by 5 bases and J by 6 bases, with 31 bases between the two germline ends. CDR3 coding DNA: TGTGCCAGCAGTGTCCTGAGGCAGGCCCCACTCGGCTTCGAATCTGAAGCTTTCTTT. This codes for CASSVLRQAPLGFESEAFF.